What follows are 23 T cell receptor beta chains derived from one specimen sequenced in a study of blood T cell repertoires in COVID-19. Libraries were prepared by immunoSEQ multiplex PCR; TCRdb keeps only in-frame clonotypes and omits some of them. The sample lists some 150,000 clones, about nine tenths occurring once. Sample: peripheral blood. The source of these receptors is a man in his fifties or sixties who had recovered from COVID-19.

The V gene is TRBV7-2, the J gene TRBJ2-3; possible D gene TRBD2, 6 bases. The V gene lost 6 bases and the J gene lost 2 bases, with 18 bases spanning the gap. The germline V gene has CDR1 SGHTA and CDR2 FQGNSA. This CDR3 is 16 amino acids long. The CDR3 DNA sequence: TGTGCCAGCAGTTCCGGCATTAGCGGATTCACAGATACGCAGTATTTT. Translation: CASSSGISGFTDTQYF.

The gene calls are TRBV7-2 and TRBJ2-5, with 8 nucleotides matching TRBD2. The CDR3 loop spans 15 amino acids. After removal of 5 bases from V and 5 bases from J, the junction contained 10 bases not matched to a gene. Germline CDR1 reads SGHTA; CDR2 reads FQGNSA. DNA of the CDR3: TGTGCCAGCAGCCGCAGCGGGGGAATAAGGGAGACCCAGTACTTC. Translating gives CASSRSGGIRETQYF.

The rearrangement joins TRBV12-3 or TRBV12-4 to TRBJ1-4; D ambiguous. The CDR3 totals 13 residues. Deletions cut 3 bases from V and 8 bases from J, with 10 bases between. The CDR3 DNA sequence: TGTGCCAGCAGTTTTTGGGAGCGGGAAAAACTGTTTTTT. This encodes CASSFWEREKLFF.

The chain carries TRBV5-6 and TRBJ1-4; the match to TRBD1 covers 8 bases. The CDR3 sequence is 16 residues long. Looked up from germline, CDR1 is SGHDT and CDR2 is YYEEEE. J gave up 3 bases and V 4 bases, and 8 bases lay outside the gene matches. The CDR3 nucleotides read TGTGCCAGCAGCGAGACAGGGGTCTCAGCTAATGAAAAACTGTTTTTT. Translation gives CASSETGVSANEKLFF.

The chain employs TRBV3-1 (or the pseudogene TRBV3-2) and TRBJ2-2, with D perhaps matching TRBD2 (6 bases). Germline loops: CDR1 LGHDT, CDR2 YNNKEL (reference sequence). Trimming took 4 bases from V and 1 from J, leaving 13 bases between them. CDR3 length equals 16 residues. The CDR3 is CASSRSGTWNTGELFF. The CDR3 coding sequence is TGTGCCAGCAGCCGCTCCGGGACTTGGAACACCGGGGAGCTGTTTTTT.

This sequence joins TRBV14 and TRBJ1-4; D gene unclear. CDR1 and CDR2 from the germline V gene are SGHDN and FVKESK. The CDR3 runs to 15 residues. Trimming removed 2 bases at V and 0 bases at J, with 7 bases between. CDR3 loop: CASSQIITTNEKLFF. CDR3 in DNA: TGTGCCAGCAGCCAAATTATTACAACTAATGAAAAACTGTTTTTT.

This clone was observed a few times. CDR3 protein: CASSLVVGGPPGANVLTF. CDR3 coding DNA: TGTGCCAGCAGCTTAGTGGTTGGGGGCCCTCCTGGGGCCAACGTCCTGACTTTC. The gene calls are TRBV11-3 and TRBJ2-6, with D maybe TRBD1 (6 bases). Per the germline V gene, CDR1 is SGHNT and CDR2 is YENEEA. The CDR3 loop spans 18 amino acids. The ends were cut back, 1 base at V and 2 bases at J, with 15 bases in the middle.

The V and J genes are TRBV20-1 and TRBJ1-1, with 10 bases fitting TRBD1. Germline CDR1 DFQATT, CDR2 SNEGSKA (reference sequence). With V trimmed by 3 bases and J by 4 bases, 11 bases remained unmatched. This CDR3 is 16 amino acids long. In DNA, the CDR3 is TGCAGTGCTAGTCCCCAGGGACAGGGGTATGTCACTGAAGCTTTCTTT. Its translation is CSASPQGQGYVTEAFF.

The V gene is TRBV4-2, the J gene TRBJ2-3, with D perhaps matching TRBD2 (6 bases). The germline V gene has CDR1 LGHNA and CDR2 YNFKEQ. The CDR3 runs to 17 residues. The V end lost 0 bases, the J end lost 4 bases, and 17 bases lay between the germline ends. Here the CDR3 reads CASSQDSRGEAPDTQYF. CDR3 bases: TGTGCCAGCAGCCAAGATAGCCGCGGGGAGGCCCCAGATACGCAGTATTTT.

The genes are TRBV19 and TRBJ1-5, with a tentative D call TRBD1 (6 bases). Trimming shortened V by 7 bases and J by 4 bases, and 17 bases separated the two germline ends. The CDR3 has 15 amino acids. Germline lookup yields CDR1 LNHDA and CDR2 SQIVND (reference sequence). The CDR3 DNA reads TGTGCCAGTAATGAGAAGGGGGTACGGAATCAGCCCCAGCATTTT. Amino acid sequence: CASNEKGVRNQPQHF.

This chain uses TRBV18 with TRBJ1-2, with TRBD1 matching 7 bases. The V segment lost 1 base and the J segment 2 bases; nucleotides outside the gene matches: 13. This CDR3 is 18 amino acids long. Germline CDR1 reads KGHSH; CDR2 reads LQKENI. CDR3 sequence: CASSPQGAGVNSNYGYTF. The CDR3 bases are TGTGCCAGCTCACCACAGGGGGCAGGAGTTAATAGCAACTATGGCTACACCTTC.

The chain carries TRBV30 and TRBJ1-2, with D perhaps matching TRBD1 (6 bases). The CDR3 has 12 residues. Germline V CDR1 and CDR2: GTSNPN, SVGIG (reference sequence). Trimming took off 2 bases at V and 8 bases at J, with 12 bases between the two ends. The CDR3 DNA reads TGTGCCTGGAGTCAGGGGCACAGCGGCTACACCTTC. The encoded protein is CAWSQGHSGYTF.

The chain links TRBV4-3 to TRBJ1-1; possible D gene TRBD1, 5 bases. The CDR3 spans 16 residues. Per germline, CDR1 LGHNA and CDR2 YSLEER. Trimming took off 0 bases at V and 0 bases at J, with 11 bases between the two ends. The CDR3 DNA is TGCGCCAGCAGCCAAGACACCCGGGGGTTGAACACTGAAGCTTTCTTT. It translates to CASSQDTRGLNTEAFF.

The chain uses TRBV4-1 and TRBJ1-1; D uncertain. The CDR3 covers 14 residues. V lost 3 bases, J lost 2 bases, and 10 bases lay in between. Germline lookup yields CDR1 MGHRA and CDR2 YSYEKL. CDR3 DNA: TGCGCCAGCAGCCAGAGCCGGGAAAACACTGAAGCTTTCTTT. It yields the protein CASSQSRENTEAFF.

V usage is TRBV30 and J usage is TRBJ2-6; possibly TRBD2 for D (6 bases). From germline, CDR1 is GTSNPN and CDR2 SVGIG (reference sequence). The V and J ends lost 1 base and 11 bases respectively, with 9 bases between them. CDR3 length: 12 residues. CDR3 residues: CAWSGGDYVLTF. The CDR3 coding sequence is TGTGCCTGGAGTGGGGGGGACTACGTCCTGACTTTC. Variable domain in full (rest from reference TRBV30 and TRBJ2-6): SQTIHQWPATLVQPVGSPLSLECTVEGTSNPNLYWYRQAAGRGLQLLFYSVGIGQISSEVPQNLSASRPQDRQFILSSKKLLLSDSGFYLCAWSGGDYVLTFGAGSRLTVL.

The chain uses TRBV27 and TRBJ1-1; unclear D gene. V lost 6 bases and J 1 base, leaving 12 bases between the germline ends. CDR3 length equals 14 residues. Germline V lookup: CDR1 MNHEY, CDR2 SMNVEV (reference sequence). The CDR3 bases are TGTGCCAGCAGATCAGATGTCCAGAACACTGAAGCTTTCTTT. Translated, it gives CASRSDVQNTEAFF.

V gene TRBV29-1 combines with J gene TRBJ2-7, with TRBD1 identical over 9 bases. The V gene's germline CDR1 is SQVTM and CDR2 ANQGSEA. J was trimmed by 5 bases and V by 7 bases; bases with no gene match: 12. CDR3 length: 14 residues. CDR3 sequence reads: CSAVGTGMDDEQYF. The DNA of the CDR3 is TGCAGCGCCGTCGGGACAGGGATGGATGACGAGCAGTACTTC.

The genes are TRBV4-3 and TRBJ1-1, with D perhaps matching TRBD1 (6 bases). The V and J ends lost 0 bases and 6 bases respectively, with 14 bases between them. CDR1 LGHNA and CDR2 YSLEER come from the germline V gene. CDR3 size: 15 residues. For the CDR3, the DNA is TGCGCCAGCAGCCAAGATTGGCAGGGGCGGTCTGAAGCTTTCTTT. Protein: CASSQDWQGRSEAFF.

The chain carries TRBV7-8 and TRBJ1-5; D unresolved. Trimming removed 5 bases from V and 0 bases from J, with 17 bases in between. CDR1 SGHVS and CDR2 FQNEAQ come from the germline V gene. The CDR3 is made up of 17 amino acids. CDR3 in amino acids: CASSTWKGRDSNQPQHF. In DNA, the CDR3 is TGTGCCAGCAGCACTTGGAAGGGTCGGGATAGCAATCAGCCCCAGCATTTT.

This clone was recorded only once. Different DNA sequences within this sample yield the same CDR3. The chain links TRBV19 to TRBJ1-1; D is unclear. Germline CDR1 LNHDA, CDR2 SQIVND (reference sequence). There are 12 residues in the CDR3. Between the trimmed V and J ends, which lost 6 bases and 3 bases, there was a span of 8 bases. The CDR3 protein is CASSPSYTEAFF. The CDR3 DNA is TGTGCCAGTAGCCCCTCGTACACTGAAGCTTTCTTT.

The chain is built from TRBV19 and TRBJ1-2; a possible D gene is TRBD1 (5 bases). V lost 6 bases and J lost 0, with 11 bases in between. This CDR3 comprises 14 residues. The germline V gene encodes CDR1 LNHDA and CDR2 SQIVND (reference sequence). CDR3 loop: CASRNWGANYGYTF. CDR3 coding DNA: TGTGCCAGTAGAAATTGGGGGGCTAACTATGGCTACACCTTC. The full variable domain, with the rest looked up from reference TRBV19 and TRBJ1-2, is DGGITQSPKYLFRKEGQNVTLSCEQNLNHDAMYWYRQDPGQGLRLIYYSQIVNDFQKGDIAEGYSVSREKKESFPLTVTSAQKNPTAFYLCASRNWGANYGYTFGSGTRLTVV.

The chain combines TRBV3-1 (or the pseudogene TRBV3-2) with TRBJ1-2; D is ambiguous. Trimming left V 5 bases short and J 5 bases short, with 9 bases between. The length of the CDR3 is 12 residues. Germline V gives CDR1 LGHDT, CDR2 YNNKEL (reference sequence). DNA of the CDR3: TGTGCCAGCAGCTTGCCGGGTTATGGCTACACCTTC. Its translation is CASSLPGYGYTF.

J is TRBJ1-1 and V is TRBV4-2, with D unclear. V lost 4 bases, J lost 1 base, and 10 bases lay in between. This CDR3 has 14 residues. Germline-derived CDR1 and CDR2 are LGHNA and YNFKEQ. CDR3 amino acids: CASSRGIENTEAFF. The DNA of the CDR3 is TGTGCCAGCAGCCGCGGCATCGAGAACACTGAAGCTTTCTTT.